These 18 T cell receptor beta chains were sequenced from one sample in a study of T cell responses to AZD1222 COVID-19 vaccine. Profiled with immunoSEQ multiplex PCR; TCRdb holds only in-frame clones, not every one. The sample has 100,000 to 150,000 clones, around 85% seen once. The sequencing here drew on peripheral blood, taken on day 0 of AZD1222 vaccination. Every receptor here comes from an adult in good health.

The chain recombines TRBV28 with TRBJ2-5; D might be TRBD1 (5 bases). V lost 10 bases and J lost 3, with 9 bases in between. Germline CDR1 reads MDHEN; CDR2 reads SYDVKM. This CDR3 has 11 residues. The CDR3 region is CATFREETQYF. In DNA, the CDR3 is TGTGCCACCTTCAGGGAAGAGACCCAGTACTTC.

In its sample, this clone was seen a few times. The rearrangement joins TRBV15 to TRBJ2-7; 8 positions match TRBD2. Germline trimming cut 5 bases from V and 1 base from J; bases unmatched to any gene: 19. Germline V lookup: CDR1 LNHNV, CDR2 YYDKDF (reference sequence). CDR3 length: 19 residues. Written as DNA, the CDR3 is TGTGCCACCAGCCGGGATCTGGCGGGAGGCTCAAAACTGTCCTACGAGCAGTACTTC. This translates into CATSRDLAGGSKLSYEQYF.

This sequence joins TRBV6-5 and TRBJ1-1, with D perhaps TRBD1 (5 bases). The germline V gene has CDR1 MNHEY and CDR2 SVGAGI. The V gene lost 0 bases and the J gene lost 5 bases, with 13 bases spanning the gap. This CDR3 is built from 15 residues. In DNA form, the CDR3 reads TGTGCCAGCAGTTACTCGATAAGGGGCCGTACTGAAGCTTTCTTT. Protein sequence: CASSYSIRGRTEAFF.

This chain connects TRBV3-1 (or the pseudogene TRBV3-2) to TRBJ2-7; D perhaps matches TRBD1 (6 bases). The CDR3 length is 14 residues. The germline CDR1 and CDR2 sequences are LGHDT and YNNKEL (reference sequence). V lost 2 bases, J lost 5 bases, and 13 bases lay in between. The CDR3 nucleotides read TGTGCCAGCAGCCAAACAGGGCCCTGGGACGAGCAGTACTTC. Residues: CASSQTGPWDEQYF.

The J gene is TRBJ2-1, the V gene TRBV15, with 7 bases identical to TRBD1. This CDR3 has 15 amino acids. V lost 5 bases, J lost 0 bases, and 4 bases stayed unmatched. Germline CDR1 reads LNHNV; CDR2 reads YYDKDF (reference sequence). The CDR3, as DNA: TGTGCCACCAGCCGAGGGACAGCCTCCTACAATGAGCAGTTCTTC. As protein: CATSRGTASYNEQFF.

In its sample, this clone was seen a few times. This chain joins TRBV7-3 and TRBJ2-1, with a tentative D call TRBD2 (6 bases). V was trimmed by 2 bases and J by 7 bases, leaving 18 bases between them. CDR1 is SGHTA and CDR2 is FQGTGA in the germline V gene. The CDR3 totals 16 residues. The CDR3 sequence: CASSLGGRTLENEQFF. CDR3 nucleotide sequence: TGTGCCAGCAGCTTAGGGGGGAGGACTTTAGAGAATGAGCAGTTCTTC. The whole variable domain, filled in from reference TRBV7-3 and TRBJ2-1, reads GAGVSQTPSNKVTEKGKYVELRCDPISGHTALYWYRQSLGQGPEFLIYFQGTGAADDSGLPNDRFFAVRPEGSVSTLKIQRTERGDSAVYLCASSLGGRTLENEQFFGPGTRLTVL.

This clone was picked up a small number of times. The chain uses TRBV2 and TRBJ2-1, with D maybe TRBD2 (6 bases). The germline V and J ends were trimmed by 3 bases and 0 bases, with 9 bases remaining between them. Germline assignment: CDR1 SNHLY and CDR2 FYNNEI. The CDR3 totals 15 residues. The CDR3 nucleotides are TGTGCCAGCAGTGATAGCGGTTACTCCTACAATGAGCAGTTCTTC. Encoded protein: CASSDSGYSYNEQFF.

V gene TRBV5-4 combines with J gene TRBJ2-1; D not resolved. Germline CDR1 is SGHNT and CDR2 is YYREEE (reference sequence). There are 15 residues in the CDR3. Trimming cost V 4 bases and J 9 bases, with 20 bases left between them. The CDR3 is CASSPRSGPSSEQFF. CDR3 bases: TGTGCCAGCAGCCCCCGTTCGGGCCCCTCCAGTGAGCAGTTCTTC.

In nucleotides, the CDR3 is TGTGCCAGCAGCTTAGAAGCTGGGACAGGGAATTCACCCCTCCACTTT. Amino acid sequence: CASSLEAGTGNSPLHF. The chain uses TRBV7-6 and TRBJ1-6; 9 positions agree with TRBD1. The CDR3 totals 16 residues. CDR1 and CDR2 from the germline V gene are SGHVS and FNYEAQ. V gave up 1 base and J gave up 7 bases; unmatched junction bases: 5. Full variable domain (outside the CDR3, taken from reference TRBV7-6 and TRBJ1-6): GAGVSQSPRYKVTKRGQDVALRCDPISGHVSLYWYRQALGQGPEFLTYFNYEAQQDKSGLPNDRFSAERPEGSISTLTIQRTEQRDSAMYRCASSLEAGTGNSPLHFGNGTRLTVT.

The V call is TRBV27, the J call TRBJ1-5, with D perhaps matching TRBD1 (6 bases). With 4 bases removed from V and 4 bases from J, the gap between germline ends came to 14 bases. Germline V gene data show CDR1 as MNHEY and CDR2 as SMNVEV (reference sequence). This CDR3 spans 15 amino acids. CDR3 protein: CASSSGQGRNQPQHF. The CDR3 nucleotides are TGTGCCAGCAGTTCAGGTCAGGGGAGGAATCAGCCCCAGCATTTT.

The chain has TRBV4-3 and TRBJ2-7; the D is unclear. This CDR3 contains 15 residues. Trimming removed 4 bases from V and 4 bases from J, with 17 bases in between. Germline V CDR1 and CDR2: LGHNA, YSLEER. The CDR3 bases are TGCGCCAGCAGCCGGGGAATTTCAGAGACGTACGAGCAGTACTTC. It codes for CASSRGISETYEQYF.

The chain joins TRBV28 to TRBJ2-7, with 7 bases matching TRBD1. CDR1 and CDR2 from the germline V gene are MDHEN and SYDVKM. V shed 2 bases, J shed 3 bases, and the junction held 4 bases outside the gene matches. The CDR3 length is 14 residues. CDR3: CASSLGDSHYEQYF. CDR3 DNA: TGTGCCAGCAGTTTAGGGGACAGCCACTACGAGCAGTACTTC. Full variable domain (remainder filled in from reference TRBV28 and TRBJ2-7): DVKVTQSSRYLVKRTGEKVFLECVQDMDHENMFWYRQDPGLGLRLIYFSYDVKMKEKGDIPEGYSVSREKKERFSLILESASTNQTSMYLCASSLGDSHYEQYFGPGTRLTVT.

J is TRBJ1-2 and V is TRBV19; D unresolved. The germline gives CDR1 LNHDA, CDR2 SQIVND (reference sequence). The V end was cut by 5 bases, the J end by 8 bases, with 12 bases between. The CDR3 runs 12 residues. As DNA, the CDR3 is TGTGCCAGTAGTGTTGGGTTCGGGGGCTACACCTTC. Amino acids: CASSVGFGGYTF.

This clone turned up a few times. The chain has TRBV3-1 (or the pseudogene TRBV3-2) and TRBJ1-4; D remains unclear. Trimming removed 6 bases from V and 6 bases from J, with 5 bases in between. Germline V gene sequence: CDR1 LGHDT, CDR2 YNNKEL (reference sequence). The CDR3 extends over 11 amino acids. CDR3 nucleotides: TGTGCCAGCAGGCCAGATGAAAAACTGTTTTTT. Encoded protein: CASRPDEKLFF.

This chain uses TRBV7-2 with TRBJ1-1; D is undetermined. CDR1 is SGHTA and CDR2 is FQGNSA in the germline V gene. Trimming cost V 1 base and J 5 bases, with 8 bases left between them. CDR3 length: 13 amino acids. Here the CDR3 reads CASSLEEQTEAFF. In DNA, the CDR3 is TGTGCCAGCAGCTTAGAGGAACAGACTGAAGCTTTCTTT.

The chain carries TRBV6-2 or TRBV6-3 and TRBJ2-7, with a possible D match to TRBD1 (6 bases). This CDR3 contains 13 residues. Per germline, CDR1 MNHEY and CDR2 SVGEGT. Trimming left V 2 bases short and J 9 bases short, with 14 bases between. CDR3 sequence reads: CASSYVKGVGQYF. In DNA form, the CDR3 reads TGTGCCAGCAGTTACGTAAAGGGGGTCGGGCAGTACTTC.

The gene calls are TRBV18 and TRBJ1-2; D gene unclear. The V and J ends lost 3 bases and 4 bases respectively, with 15 bases between them. Germline lookup yields CDR1 KGHSH and CDR2 LQKENI. The length of the CDR3 is 15 residues. The CDR3 coding sequence is TGTGCCAGCTCACCTGGAGAAGACGGAAGCTATGGCTACACCTTC. It translates to CASSPGEDGSYGYTF. Filled out from reference TRBV18 and TRBJ1-2, the complete variable domain reads NAGVMQNPRHLVRRRGQEARLRCSPMKGHSHVYWYRQLPEEGLKFMVYLQKENIIDESGMPKERFSAEFPKEGPSILRIQQVVRGDSAAYFCASSPGEDGSYGYTFGSGTRLTVV.

V gene TRBV30 combines with J gene TRBJ1-3; maybe TRBD1 (5 bases). The V end lost 2 bases, the J end lost 0 bases, and 11 bases lay between the germline ends. Germline values: CDR1 GTSNPN, CDR2 SVGIG (reference sequence). The CDR3 sequence is 15 residues long. CDR3 residues: CAWSSGLSSGNTIYF. The CDR3 coding sequence is TGTGCCTGGAGTTCGGGACTTAGCTCTGGAAACACCATATATTTT.